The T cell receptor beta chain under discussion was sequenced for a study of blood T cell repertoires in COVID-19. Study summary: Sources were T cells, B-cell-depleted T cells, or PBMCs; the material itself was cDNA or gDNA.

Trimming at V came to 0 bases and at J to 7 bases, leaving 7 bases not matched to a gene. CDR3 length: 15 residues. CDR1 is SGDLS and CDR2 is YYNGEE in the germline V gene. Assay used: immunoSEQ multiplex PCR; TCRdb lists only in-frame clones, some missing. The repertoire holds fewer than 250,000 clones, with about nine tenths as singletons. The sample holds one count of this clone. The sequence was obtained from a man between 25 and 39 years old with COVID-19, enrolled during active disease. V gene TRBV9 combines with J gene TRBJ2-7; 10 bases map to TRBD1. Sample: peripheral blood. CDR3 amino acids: CASSVDGQGVTEQYF. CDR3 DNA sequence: TGTGCCAGCAGCGTAGATGGACAGGGGGTAACTGAGCAGTACTTC.